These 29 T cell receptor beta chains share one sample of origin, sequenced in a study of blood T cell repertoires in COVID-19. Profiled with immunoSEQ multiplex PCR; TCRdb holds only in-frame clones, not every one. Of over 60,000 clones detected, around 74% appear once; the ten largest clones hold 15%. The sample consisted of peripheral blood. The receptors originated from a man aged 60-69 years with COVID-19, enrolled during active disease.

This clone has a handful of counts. The CDR3 region is CASSPRTSGTSTDTQYF. CDR3 nucleotides: TGTGCCAGTAGTCCCCGGACTAGCGGAACTAGCACAGATACGCAGTATTTT. This rearrangement joins TRBV19 to TRBJ2-3; 10 bases are a match to TRBD2. Germline V gene data show CDR1 as LNHDA and CDR2 as SQIVND (reference sequence). This CDR3 contains 17 residues. With V trimmed by 5 bases and J by 0 bases, 8 bases remained unmatched.

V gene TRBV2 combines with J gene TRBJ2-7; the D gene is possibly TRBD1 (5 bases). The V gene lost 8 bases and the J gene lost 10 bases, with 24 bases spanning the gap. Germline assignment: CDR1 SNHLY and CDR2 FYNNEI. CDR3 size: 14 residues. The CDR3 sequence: CASGWGPSNPTQYF. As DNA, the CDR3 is TGTGCCAGCGGCTGGGGCCCTAGTAACCCCACTCAGTACTTC.

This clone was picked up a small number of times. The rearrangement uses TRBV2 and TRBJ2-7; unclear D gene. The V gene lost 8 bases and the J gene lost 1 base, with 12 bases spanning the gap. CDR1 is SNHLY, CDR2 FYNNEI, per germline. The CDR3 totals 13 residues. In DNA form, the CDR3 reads TGTGCCAGCGGTTCGGTCGGGTCCTACGAGCAGTACTTC. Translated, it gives CASGSVGSYEQYF.

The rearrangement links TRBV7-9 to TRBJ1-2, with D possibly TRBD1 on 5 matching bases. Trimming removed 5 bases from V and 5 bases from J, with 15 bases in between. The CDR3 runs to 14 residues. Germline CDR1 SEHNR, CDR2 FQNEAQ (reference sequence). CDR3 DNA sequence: TGTGCCAGCAGCGACCGCCAGGGAAGGTATGGCTACACCTTC. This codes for CASSDRQGRYGYTF.

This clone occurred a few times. The CDR3 region is CASSLGAGGRHNEQFF. In nucleotides, the CDR3 is TGTGCCAGCAGCTTGGGAGCGGGGGGGCGTCACAATGAGCAGTTCTTC. This chain connects TRBV5-4 to TRBJ2-1, with 10 bases fitting TRBD2. The V gene's germline CDR1 is SGHNT and CDR2 YYREEE (reference sequence). V dropped 0 bases and J dropped 5; count of bases not matched to a gene: 5. The CDR3 has 16 residues.

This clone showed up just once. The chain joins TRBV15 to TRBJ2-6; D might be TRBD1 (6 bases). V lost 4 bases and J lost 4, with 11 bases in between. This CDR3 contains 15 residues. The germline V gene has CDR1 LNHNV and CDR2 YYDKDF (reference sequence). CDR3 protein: CATSIGGAGANVLTF. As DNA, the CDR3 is TGTGCCACCAGCATTGGGGGCGCGGGGGCCAACGTCCTGACTTTC.

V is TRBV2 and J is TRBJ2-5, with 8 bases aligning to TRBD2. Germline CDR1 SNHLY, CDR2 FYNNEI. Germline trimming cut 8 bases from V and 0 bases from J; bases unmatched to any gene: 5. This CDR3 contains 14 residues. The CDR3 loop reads CASSVSGNQETQYF. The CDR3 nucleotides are TGTGCCAGCTCAGTTAGCGGGAACCAAGAGACCCAGTACTTC.

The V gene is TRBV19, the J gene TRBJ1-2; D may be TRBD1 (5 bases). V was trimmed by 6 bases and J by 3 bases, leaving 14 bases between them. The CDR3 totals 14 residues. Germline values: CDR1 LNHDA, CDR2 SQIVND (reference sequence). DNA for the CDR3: TGTGCCAGTAGCCCCGCCCCCAGGGACTATGGCTACACCTTC. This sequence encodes CASSPAPRDYGYTF.

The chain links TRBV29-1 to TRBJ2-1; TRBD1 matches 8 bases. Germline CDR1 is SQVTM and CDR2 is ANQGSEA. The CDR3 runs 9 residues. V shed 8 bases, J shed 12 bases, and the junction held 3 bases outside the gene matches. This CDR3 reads CSSGQGQFF. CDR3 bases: TGCAGCTCCGGACAGGGGCAGTTCTTC.

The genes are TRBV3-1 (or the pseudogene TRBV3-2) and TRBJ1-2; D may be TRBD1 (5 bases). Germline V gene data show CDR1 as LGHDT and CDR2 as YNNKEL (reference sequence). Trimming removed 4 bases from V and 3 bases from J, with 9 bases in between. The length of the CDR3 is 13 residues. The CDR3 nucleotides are TGTGCCAGCAGCCGGCGGGGGGACTATGGCTACACCTTC. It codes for CASSRRGDYGYTF.

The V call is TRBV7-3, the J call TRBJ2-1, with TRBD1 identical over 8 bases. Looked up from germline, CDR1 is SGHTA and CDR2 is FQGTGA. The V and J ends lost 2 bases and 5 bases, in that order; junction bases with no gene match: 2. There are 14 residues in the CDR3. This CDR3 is CASSLQGADNEQFF. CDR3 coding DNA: TGTGCCAGCAGCTTACAGGGGGCCGACAATGAGCAGTTCTTC.

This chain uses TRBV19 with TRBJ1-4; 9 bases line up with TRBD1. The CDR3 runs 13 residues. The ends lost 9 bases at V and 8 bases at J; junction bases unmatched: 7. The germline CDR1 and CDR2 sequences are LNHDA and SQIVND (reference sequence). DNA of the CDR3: TGTGCCAGCACGACAGGGGGAAGGGAAAAACTGTTTTTT. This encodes CASTTGGREKLFF.

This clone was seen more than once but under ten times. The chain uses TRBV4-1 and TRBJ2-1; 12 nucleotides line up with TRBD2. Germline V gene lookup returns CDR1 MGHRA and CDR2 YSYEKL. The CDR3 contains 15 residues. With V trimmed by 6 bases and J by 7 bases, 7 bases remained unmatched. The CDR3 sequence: CASRNGLAGSNEQFF. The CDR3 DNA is TGCGCCAGCAGGAATGGACTAGCGGGATCAAATGAGCAGTTCTTC.

CDR3 amino acids: CASSERRTILAYEQYF. DNA of the CDR3: TGTGCCAGCAGTGAAAGGAGGACTATCCTCGCCTACGAGCAGTACTTC. The chain has TRBV6-1 and TRBJ2-7; a weak D match, TRBD2 (6 bases). Germline V gene data show CDR1 as MNHNS and CDR2 as SASEGT. This CDR3 comprises 16 residues. V was trimmed by 2 bases and J by 2 bases, leaving 16 bases between them.

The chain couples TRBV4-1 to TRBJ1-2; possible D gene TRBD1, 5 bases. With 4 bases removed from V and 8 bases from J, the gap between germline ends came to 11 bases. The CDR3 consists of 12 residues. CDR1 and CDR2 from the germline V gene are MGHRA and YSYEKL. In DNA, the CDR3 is TGCGCCAGCAGCCCGACCCGGGGGGGCTACACCTTC. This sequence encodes CASSPTRGGYTF.

The CDR3, as DNA: TGTGCCAGCAGCTCCCGGACAGCGGCGGTTGGCTACACCTTC. This codes for CASSSRTAAVGYTF. The rearrangement joins TRBV7-2 to TRBJ1-2; D possibly corresponds to TRBD1 (6 bases). Germline V gives CDR1 SGHTA, CDR2 FQGNSA. V lost 4 bases, J lost 7 bases, and 16 bases lay in between. This CDR3 region has 14 residues.

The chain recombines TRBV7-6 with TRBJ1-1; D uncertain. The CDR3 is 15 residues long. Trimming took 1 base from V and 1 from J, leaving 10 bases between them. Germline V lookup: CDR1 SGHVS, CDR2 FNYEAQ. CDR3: CASSLGGVSNTEAFF. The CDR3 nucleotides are TGTGCCAGCAGCTTAGGCGGAGTCTCGAACACTGAAGCTTTCTTT.

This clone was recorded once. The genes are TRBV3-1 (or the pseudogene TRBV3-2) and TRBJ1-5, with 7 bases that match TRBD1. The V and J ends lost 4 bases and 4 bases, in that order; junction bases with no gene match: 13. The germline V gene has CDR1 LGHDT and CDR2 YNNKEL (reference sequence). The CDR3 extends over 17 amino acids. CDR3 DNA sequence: TGTGCCAGCAGCCCGACAGGGCTAAAGGGGGCTAATCAGCCCCAGCATTTT. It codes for CASSPTGLKGANQPQHF.

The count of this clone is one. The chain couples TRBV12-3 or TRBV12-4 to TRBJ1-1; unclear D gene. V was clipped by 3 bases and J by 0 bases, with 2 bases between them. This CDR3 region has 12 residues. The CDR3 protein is CASSFMNTEAFF. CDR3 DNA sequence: TGTGCCAGCAGTTTCATGAACACTGAAGCTTTCTTT.

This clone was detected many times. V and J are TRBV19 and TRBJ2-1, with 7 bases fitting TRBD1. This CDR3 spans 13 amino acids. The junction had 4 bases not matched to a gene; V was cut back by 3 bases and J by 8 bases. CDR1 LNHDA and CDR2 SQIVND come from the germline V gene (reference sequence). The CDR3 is CASSISGGDEQFF. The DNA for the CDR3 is TGTGCCAGTAGTATCTCAGGGGGTGATGAGCAGTTCTTC.

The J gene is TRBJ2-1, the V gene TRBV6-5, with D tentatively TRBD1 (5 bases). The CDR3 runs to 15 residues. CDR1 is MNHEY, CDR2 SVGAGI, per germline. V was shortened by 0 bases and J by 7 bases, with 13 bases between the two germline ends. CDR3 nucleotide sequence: TGTGCCAGCAGTTACTCGAAGGGGTATCGAAATGAGCAGTTCTTC. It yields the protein CASSYSKGYRNEQFF.

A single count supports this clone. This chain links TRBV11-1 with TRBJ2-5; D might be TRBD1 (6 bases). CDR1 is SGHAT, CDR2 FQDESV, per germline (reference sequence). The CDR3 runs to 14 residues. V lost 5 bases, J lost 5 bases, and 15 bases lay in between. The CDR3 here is CASSLNQGRETQYF. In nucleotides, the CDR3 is TGTGCCAGCAGCCTAAACCAGGGGCGGGAGACCCAGTACTTC.

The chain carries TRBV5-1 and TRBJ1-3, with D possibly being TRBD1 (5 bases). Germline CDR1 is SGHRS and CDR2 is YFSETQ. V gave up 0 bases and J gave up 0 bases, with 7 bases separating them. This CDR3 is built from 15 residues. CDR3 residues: CASSLGQISGNTIYF. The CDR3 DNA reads TGCGCCAGCAGCTTGGGACAGATCTCTGGAAACACCATATATTTT. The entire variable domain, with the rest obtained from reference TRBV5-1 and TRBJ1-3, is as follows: KAGVTQTPRYLIKTRGQQVTLSCSPISGHRSVSWYQQTPGQGLQFLFEYFSETQRNKGNFPGRFSGRQFSNSRSEMNVSTLELGDSALYLCASSLGQISGNTIYFGEGSWLTVV.

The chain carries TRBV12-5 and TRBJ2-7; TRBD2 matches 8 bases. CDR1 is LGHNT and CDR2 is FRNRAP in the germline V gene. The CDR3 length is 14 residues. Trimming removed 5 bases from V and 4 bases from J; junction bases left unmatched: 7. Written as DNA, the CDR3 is TGTGCTAGTGGTCTCTCCGGGGGGGGATACGAGCAGTACTTC. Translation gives CASGLSGGGYEQYF.

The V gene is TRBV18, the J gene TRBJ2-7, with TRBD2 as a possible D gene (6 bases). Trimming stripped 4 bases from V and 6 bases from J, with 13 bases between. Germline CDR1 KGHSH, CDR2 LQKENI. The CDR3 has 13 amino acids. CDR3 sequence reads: CASSQGRWVEQYF. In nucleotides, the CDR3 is TGTGCCAGCTCACAGGGGAGGTGGGTCGAGCAGTACTTC. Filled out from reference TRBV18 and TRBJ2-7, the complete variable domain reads NAGVMQNPRHLVRRRGQEARLRCSPMKGHSHVYWYRQLPEEGLKFMVYLQKENIIDESGMPKERFSAEFPKEGPSILRIQQVVRGDSAAYFCASSQGRWVEQYFGPGTRLTVT.

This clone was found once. CDR3 DNA: TGTGCCACCAGTGAACCCGGGACTAGCGGTCAAGAGACCCAGTACTTC. It is translated as CATSEPGTSGQETQYF. This chain uses TRBV24-1 with TRBJ2-5; 11 bases line up with TRBD2. Germline CDR1 and CDR2: KGHDR and SFDVKD. CDR3 size: 16 residues. V gave up 4 bases and J gave up 2 bases; unmatched junction bases: 5.

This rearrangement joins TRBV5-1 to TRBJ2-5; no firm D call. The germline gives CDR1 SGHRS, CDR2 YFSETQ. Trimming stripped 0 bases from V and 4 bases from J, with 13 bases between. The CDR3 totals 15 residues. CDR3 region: CASSLAKTVRETQYF. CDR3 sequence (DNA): TGCGCCAGCAGCTTGGCCAAAACGGTCCGAGAGACCCAGTACTTC.

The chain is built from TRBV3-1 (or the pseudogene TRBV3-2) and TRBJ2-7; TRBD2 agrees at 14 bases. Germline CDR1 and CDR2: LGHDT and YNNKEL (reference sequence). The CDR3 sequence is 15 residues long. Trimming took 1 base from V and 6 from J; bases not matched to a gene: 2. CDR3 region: CASSQGLAGGFEQYF. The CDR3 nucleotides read TGTGCCAGCAGCCAAGGACTAGCGGGAGGGTTCGAGCAGTACTTC.

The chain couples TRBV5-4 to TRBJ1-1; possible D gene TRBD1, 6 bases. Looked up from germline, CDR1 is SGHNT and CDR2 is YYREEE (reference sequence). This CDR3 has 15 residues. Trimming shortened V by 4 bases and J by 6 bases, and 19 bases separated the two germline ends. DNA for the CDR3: TGTGCCAGCAGCGGGGCCCTCGGGGGGGCGCCTGAAGCTTTCTTT. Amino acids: CASSGALGGAPEAFF.